One and the same sample provided the 29 T cell receptor beta chains below, sequenced in a study of T cells in Graves' hyperthyroidism and ophthalmopathy. Researchers amplified the TCR beta CDR3 regions from RNA transcripts. HTBI primers drove first-round RT-PCR of the TCR CDR3. One entry per CDR3 protein, called by TCRdb with MiXCR from the multiplex PCR reads. The sample records more than 550,000 distinct CDR3 sequences, about 45% being singletons. Source material: peripheral blood or thyroid tissue (not recorded which). Receptor source: an adult man with Graves' disease, either hyperthyroidism or ophthalmopathy (not recorded which).

This clonotype appeared a few times. The genes are TRBV7-8 and TRBJ1-1; D might be TRBD1 (5 bases). This CDR3 has 14 residues. The germline V gene has CDR1 SGHVS and CDR2 FQNEAQ. Trimming removed 8 bases at V and 1 base at J, with 14 bases between. The CDR3 nucleotides are TGTGCCAGCGCCAACTCGGGGGGGAACACTGAAGCTTTCTTT. Translation: CASANSGGNTEAFF.

The rearrangement links TRBV29-1 to TRBJ2-7; D is possibly TRBD1 or TRBD2 (7 bases each). Germline CDR1 and CDR2: SQVTM and ANQGSEA. V was clipped by 5 bases and J by 4 bases, with 15 bases between them. This CDR3 is 13 amino acids long. This CDR3 is CSVQAGQRYEQYF. In nucleotides, the CDR3 is TGCAGCGTTCAAGCGGGACAGCGATACGAGCAGTACTTC.

CDR3 protein: CASSSTSGRTAGELFF. In nucleotides, the CDR3 is TGTGCCAGCAGCTCGACTAGCGGGAGAACGGCCGGGGAGCTGTTTTTT. The chain is built from TRBV5-4 and TRBJ2-2; TRBD2 agrees at 12 bases. Looked up from germline, CDR1 is SGHNT and CDR2 is YYREEE (reference sequence). Trimming at V came to 3 bases and at J to 6 bases, leaving 6 bases not matched to a gene. The CDR3 covers 16 residues.

A word on this clonotype: A read error may account for a junction end that differs from germline. The genes are TRBV7-8 and TRBJ1-1; D is uncertain. The CDR3 covers 18 residues. Germline CDR1 SGHVS, CDR2 FQNEAQ. For the CDR3, the DNA is TGTGCCAGCAGCCCTATAAACCCATTGTTAGGGATGAACACTGACGCTTTCTTT. Protein: CASSPINPLLGMNTDAFF.

The rearrangement uses TRBV6-2 or TRBV6-3 and TRBJ2-7; tentatively, D is TRBD2 (6 bases). CDR1 MNHEY and CDR2 SVGEGT come from the germline V gene. The CDR3 has 15 residues. Trimming removed 0 bases at V and 1 base at J, with 10 bases between. CDR3 loop: CASSYSEGNSYEQYF. Here the CDR3 DNA reads TGTGCCAGCAGTTACTCGGAGGGCAATTCCTACGAGCAGTACTTC.

The V gene is TRBV2, the J gene TRBJ1-3, with a tentative D call TRBD1 (5 bases). The CDR3 is 15 amino acids. Trimming took off 0 bases at V and 0 bases at J, with 6 bases between the two ends. Germline V gene lookup returns CDR1 SNHLY and CDR2 FYNNEI. The CDR3: CASSEARDSGNTIYF. The DNA for the CDR3 is TGTGCCAGCAGTGAAGCCAGGGACTCTGGAAACACCATATATTTT.

This clonotype was picked up a small number of times. The chain is built from TRBV19 and TRBJ1-1; TRBD1 might be the D (5 bases). Trimming removed 6 bases from V and 1 base from J, with 9 bases in between. The CDR3 is made up of 13 amino acids. Looked up from germline, CDR1 is LNHDA and CDR2 is SQIVND (reference sequence). As DNA, the CDR3 is TGTGCCAGTAGCTGGACACAGAACACTGAAGCTTTCTTT. Protein product: CASSWTQNTEAFF.

The chain is built from TRBV20-1 and TRBJ2-7; 10 positions match TRBD2. V lost 1 base, J lost 0 bases, and 9 bases stayed unmatched. This CDR3 spans 17 amino acids. The germline CDR1 and CDR2 sequences are DFQATT and SNEGSKA (reference sequence). The CDR3 sequence: CSARGGLAEAHSYEQYF. CDR3 in DNA: TGCAGTGCTAGAGGCGGACTAGCGGAGGCTCACTCCTACGAGCAGTACTTC.

The chain couples TRBV29-1 to TRBJ2-7; 7 bases are a match to TRBD2. Germline-derived CDR1 and CDR2 are SQVTM and ANQGSEA. The length of the CDR3 is 12 residues. With V trimmed by 7 bases and J by 4 bases, 7 bases remained unmatched. The CDR3: CSAAWGGYEQYF. CDR3 bases: TGCAGCGCCGCCTGGGGGGGATACGAGCAGTACTTC.

This clonotype showed up many times. Written as DNA, the CDR3 is TGTGCCAGCAGAAGACGACAGGGCTACACTGAAGCTTTCTTT. The encoded protein is CASRRRQGYTEAFF. This sequence joins TRBV13 and TRBJ1-1, with 7 bases aligning to TRBD1. Germline V gene sequence: CDR1 PRHDT, CDR2 FYEKMQ (reference sequence). This CDR3 region has 14 residues. The J segment lost 3 bases and the V segment lost 6 bases, leaving 7 bases of the junction unmatched.

The rearrangement links TRBV2 to TRBJ2-5; 8 nucleotides match TRBD1. Germline CDR1 is SNHLY and CDR2 is FYNNEI. Trimming cost V 4 bases and J 9 bases; bases outside gene matches: 7. The CDR3 runs to 13 residues. CDR3 nucleotides: TGTGCCAGCAGTGGCGACAGGGGTCAGCCCCAGTACTTC. Amino acids: CASSGDRGQPQYF. Based on the CDR3 plus reference TRBV2 and TRBJ2-5, the full variable domain is EPEVTQTPSHQVTQMGQEVILRCVPISNHLYFYWYRQILGQKVEFLVSFYNNEISEKSEIFDDQFSVERPDGSNFTLKIRSTKLEDSAMYFCASSGDRGQPQYFGPGTRLLVL.

Notes on this clonotype: This may come from a read error, since a much larger clone is one base off. The gene calls are TRBV20-1 and TRBJ2-5; perhaps TRBD2 as D (6 bases). Trimming took 3 bases from V and 4 from J, leaving 24 bases between them. CDR1 and CDR2 (germline): DFQATT, SNEGSKA (reference sequence). The CDR3 totals 17 residues. CDR3 sequence: CSASGPDPSGVRETQYF. CDR3 bases: TGCAGTGCTAGCGGCCCCGACCCGTCGGGAGTTCGAGAGACCCAGTACTTC.

In its sample, this clonotype was seen many times. The chain joins TRBV24-1 to TRBJ1-2, with a tentative D call TRBD1 (5 bases). Germline loops: CDR1 KGHDR, CDR2 SFDVKD. There are 14 residues in the CDR3. Trimming shortened V by 3 bases and J by 3 bases, and 10 bases separated the two germline ends. Here the CDR3 reads CATSDGDGHYGYTF. Here the CDR3 DNA reads TGTGCCACCAGTGATGGGGACGGGCACTATGGCTACACCTTC.

The chain joins TRBV15 to TRBJ1-2; TRBD1 matches at 7 bases. The CDR3 is made up of 14 amino acids. J gave up 7 bases and V 4 bases, and 9 bases lay outside the gene matches. Germline CDR1 is LNHNV and CDR2 is YYDKDF (reference sequence). This CDR3 is CATSKETGSLGYTF. The CDR3 DNA is TGTGCCACCAGCAAGGAGACAGGGTCTCTTGGCTACACCTTC.

This chain connects TRBV19 to TRBJ2-7; TRBD1 matches 10 bases. CDR1 and CDR2 (germline): LNHDA, SQIVND (reference sequence). The CDR3 covers 13 residues. Trimming cost V 7 bases and J 5 bases; bases outside gene matches: 5. The CDR3 sequence: CASTWTGGNEQYF. CDR3 DNA: TGTGCCAGTACTTGGACAGGGGGAAACGAGCAGTACTTC.

This clonotype was observed once. The CDR3 region is CATSRDLWASGSSGELFF. The DNA of the CDR3 is TGTGCCACCAGCAGAGATTTGTGGGCTAGCGGGAGTTCCGGGGAGCTGTTTTTT. The J gene is TRBJ2-2, the V gene TRBV15; 10 bases align to TRBD2. Looked up from germline, CDR1 is LNHNV and CDR2 is YYDKDF (reference sequence). Trimming cost V 0 bases and J 6 bases; bases outside gene matches: 10. The CDR3 is made up of 18 amino acids.

This chain joins TRBV20-1 and TRBJ1-5; a weak D match, TRBD1 (6 bases). The CDR3 length is 14 residues. Germline CDR1 reads DFQATT; CDR2 reads SNEGSKA (reference sequence). Between the trimmed V and J ends, which lost 2 bases and 1 base, there was a span of 9 bases. Written as DNA, the CDR3 is TGCAGTGCTAGACGAGGACAGAGCAATCAGCCCCAGCATTTT. As protein: CSARRGQSNQPQHF.

To note about this clonotype: A read error may produce the germline difference seen at one junction end. The chain couples TRBV20-1 to TRBJ1-1, with 8 bases matching TRBD1. The germline V gene has CDR1 DFQATT and CDR2 SNEGSKA (reference sequence). The CDR3 totals 13 residues. CDR3 coding DNA: TGCTGTGCTAAAACAGGGGGGAGGTCTGAAGCTTTCTTT. This gives the protein CCAKTGGRSEAFF.

This rearrangement joins TRBV4-2 to TRBJ2-1; D perhaps matches TRBD2 (5 bases). In germline, CDR1 is LGHNA, CDR2 YNFKEQ. V was cut by 4 bases and J by 3 bases, with 10 bases left in between. This CDR3 is 14 amino acids long. DNA for the CDR3: TGTGCCAGCAGCCCGGCGGGCCTCTACAATGAGCAGTTCTTC. The encoded protein is CASSPAGLYNEQFF.

This clonotype was observed many times. The rearrangement uses TRBV6-6 and TRBJ2-5; TRBD1 is a possible D gene (6 bases). V was shortened by 5 bases and J by 0 bases, with 13 bases between the two germline ends. CDR3 length: 15 amino acids. CDR1 is MNHNY, CDR2 SVGAGI, per germline (reference sequence). Written as DNA, the CDR3 is TGTGCCAGCAGTGAACGCGGACAGTACCAAGAGACCCAGTACTTC. Translated, it gives CASSERGQYQETQYF.

This clonotype showed up many times. The gene calls are TRBV7-9 and TRBJ2-7; possibly TRBD1 for D (5 bases). The CDR3 contains 13 residues. V was pared by 2 bases and J by 7 bases, with 12 bases between. CDR1 SEHNR and CDR2 FQNEAQ come from the germline V gene (reference sequence). CDR3 protein: CASSLSLRGEQYF. The CDR3 coding sequence is TGTGCCAGCAGCTTATCGCTAAGGGGAGAGCAGTACTTC.

The chain links TRBV2 to TRBJ1-2, with TRBD1 matching over 10 bases. CDR1 and CDR2 (germline): SNHLY, FYNNEI. The length of the CDR3 is 15 residues. Trimming removed 6 bases from V and 4 bases from J; junction bases left unmatched: 8. This CDR3 is CASSVSGQGIYGYTF. The CDR3 DNA is TGTGCCAGCAGCGTATCGGGACAGGGGATCTATGGCTACACCTTC.

The table lists this clonotype with many counts. The chain carries TRBV24-1 and TRBJ1-1, with TRBD1 matching over 7 bases. V was clipped by 4 bases and J by 5 bases; unmatched bases: 3. The germline gives CDR1 KGHDR, CDR2 SFDVKD. The CDR3 has 13 residues. DNA of the CDR3: TGTGCCACCAGTGACCTGACAGGGACTGAAGCTTTCTTT. The encoded protein is CATSDLTGTEAFF.

This clonotype was observed at least ten times. The rearrangement links TRBV7-9 to TRBJ1-2; D is perhaps TRBD1 (5 bases). The CDR3 contains 14 residues. Germline CDR1 SEHNR, CDR2 FQNEAQ (reference sequence). V lost 5 bases, J lost 7 bases, and 17 bases lay in between. The DNA of the CDR3 is TGTGCCAGCAGCGGGGGTAGGGTTGCCTCTGGCTACACCTTC. This codes for CASSGGRVASGYTF.

In its sample, this clonotype was seen a few times. This chain connects TRBV7-2 to TRBJ2-5; D is possibly TRBD2 (6 bases). The CDR3 runs to 15 residues. Between the trimmed V and J ends, which lost 6 bases and 1 base, there was a span of 15 bases. Germline V lookup: CDR1 SGHTA, CDR2 FQGNSA. As DNA, the CDR3 is TGTGCCAGCAGTCTAAGCCCCGGGGGCCAAGAGACCCAGTACTTC. Translation gives CASSLSPGGQETQYF.

Only a few counts were recorded for this clonotype. This chain joins TRBV25-1 and TRBJ2-5, with 7 positions matching TRBD2. This CDR3 has 14 residues. After removal of 5 bases from V and 5 bases from J, the junction contained 8 bases not matched to a gene. The germline CDR1 and CDR2 sequences are MGHDK and SYGVNS. The CDR3 nucleotides are TGTGCCAGCAGTTCCGAGGGGCGGGGGGAGACCCAGTACTTC. It translates to CASSSEGRGETQYF.

This sequence joins TRBV24-1 and TRBJ1-2; TRBD1 matches 8 bases. CDR3 length: 15 amino acids. Trimming cost V 4 bases and J 4 bases; bases outside gene matches: 7. Per germline, CDR1 KGHDR and CDR2 SFDVKD. CDR3 sequence reads: CATSERTGFGYGYTF. CDR3 DNA sequence: TGTGCCACCAGTGAACGGACAGGGTTTGGCTATGGCTACACCTTC.

This clonotype has a count of ten or more. The chain employs TRBV7-2 and TRBJ1-6; no clear D. Germline CDR1 is SGHTA and CDR2 is FQGNSA. V was pared by 5 bases and J by 10 bases, with 15 bases between. The CDR3 spans 14 residues. The CDR3 region is CASSLSPERSPLHF. DNA for the CDR3: TGTGCCAGCAGCCTCTCCCCGGAGAGGTCACCCCTCCACTTT.

The sample holds many counts of this clonotype. V gene TRBV5-1 combines with J gene TRBJ2-7; TRBD1 agrees at 9 bases. Germline V lookup: CDR1 SGHRS, CDR2 YFSETQ. V was clipped by 4 bases and J by 4 bases; unmatched bases: 6. The CDR3 consists of 14 residues. CDR3 region: CASSLGQGGYEQYF. The CDR3 nucleotides are TGCGCCAGCAGCCTGGGACAGGGTGGATACGAGCAGTACTTC.